The 19 T cell receptor beta chains below all came from one sample that was sequenced in a study of T cell repertoires in cytomegalovirus infection. MiXCR was run by TCRdb on the reads, yielding one entry per CDR3 protein. The sample gives over 150,000 distinct CDR3 sequences, about 15% of which show up once; over 20% is in the top ten. The sample comprised PBMCs. These receptors originate from a human donor in good health (CMV status not recorded). Some clones in this sample may be carry-over from other donors' samples.

This clonotype was counted between two and nine times. The chain recombines TRBV5-6 with TRBJ2-7, with D possibly TRBD2 on 6 matching bases. The CDR3 spans 15 residues. Trimming took 0 bases from V and 5 from J, leaving 15 bases between them. In germline, CDR1 is SGHDT, CDR2 YYEEEE. The CDR3 loop is CASSLVGVGGNEQYF. The CDR3 DNA sequence: TGTGCCAGCAGCTTGGTAGGGGTAGGAGGGAACGAGCAGTACTTC.

This clonotype has ten or more counts. This chain links TRBV7-3 with TRBJ2-5, with 12 nucleotides matching TRBD2. The CDR3 consists of 17 residues. The germline V gene has CDR1 SGHTA and CDR2 FQGTGA. After removal of 0 bases from V and 5 bases from J, the junction contained 7 bases not matched to a gene. The CDR3 loop is CASSLTRLAGAGETQYF. CDR3 nucleotides: TGTGCCAGCAGCTTAACGAGACTAGCGGGAGCCGGGGAGACCCAGTACTTC.

In its sample, this clonotype was seen many times. The chain couples TRBV7-8 to TRBJ2-3; D is possibly TRBD2 (5 bases). Germline CDR1 SGHVS, CDR2 FQNEAQ. The CDR3 runs 13 residues. V was shortened by 1 base and J by 7 bases, with 9 bases between the two germline ends. The chain's CDR3 is CASSLERGNTQYF. The CDR3 DNA sequence: TGTGCCAGCAGCTTAGAAAGAGGGAATACGCAGTATTTT.

This clonotype was recorded many times. The chain carries TRBV28 and TRBJ2-7; weak D call: TRBD2 (6 bases). The CDR3 spans 14 residues. Trimming took off 6 bases at V and 2 bases at J, with 14 bases between the two ends. Germline CDR1 MDHEN, CDR2 SYDVKM. The CDR3 here is CASSPPGGTYEQYF. DNA for the CDR3: TGTGCCAGCAGCCCTCCCGGAGGGACCTACGAGCAGTACTTC.

This clonotype appeared a few times. J is TRBJ1-6 and V is TRBV6-4; tentatively, D is TRBD1 (6 bases). Trimming removed 5 bases from V and 5 bases from J, with 10 bases in between. Germline CDR1 reads MRHNA; CDR2 reads SNTAGT. The CDR3 is made up of 14 amino acids. CDR3 in DNA: TGTGCCAGCAGTCCGGACAGAGATAATTCACCCCTCCACTTT. It specifies CASSPDRDNSPLHF.

V and J are TRBV14 and TRBJ1-1; tentatively, D is TRBD1 (6 bases). Germline V gene sequence: CDR1 SGHDN, CDR2 FVKESK. This CDR3 contains 15 residues. Trimming pared 6 bases from V and 0 bases from J, leaving 14 bases between. This CDR3 is CASSPRGGMNTEAFF. CDR3 bases: TGTGCCAGCAGTCCAAGGGGGGGAATGAACACTGAAGCTTTCTTT. The whole variable domain, remainder taken from reference TRBV14 and TRBJ1-1, is EAGVTQFPSHSVIEKGQTVTLRCDPISGHDNLYWYRRVMGKEIKFLLHFVKESKQDESGMPNNRFLAERTGGTYSTLKVQPAELEDSGVYFCASSPRGGMNTEAFFGQGTRLTVV.

This clonotype was seen repeatedly, ten times or more. The chain has TRBV7-9 and TRBJ1-2; D perhaps matches TRBD1 (5 bases). V lost 3 bases and J lost 6, with 17 bases in between. Germline-derived CDR1 and CDR2 are SEHNR and FQNEAQ (reference sequence). There are 15 residues in the CDR3. DNA for the CDR3: TGTGCCAGCAGCTTCGGGAGAGGGGCGTACGATGGCTACACCTTC. Its protein is CASSFGRGAYDGYTF.

The genes are TRBV6-2 or TRBV6-3 and TRBJ2-3, with a tentative D call TRBD2 (5 bases). Trimming removed 6 bases at V and 3 bases at J, with 13 bases between. Germline CDR1 and CDR2: MNHEY and SVGEGT. CDR3 length equals 14 residues. The CDR3 reads CASRPMWETDTQYF. The CDR3 nucleotides read TGTGCCAGCAGGCCAATGTGGGAGACAGATACGCAGTATTTT.

There are a few counts of this clonotype. The CDR3 is CASSFGRTTDTQYF. The CDR3 bases are TGTGCCAGCAGCTTCGGGCGGACCACAGATACGCAGTATTTT. This sequence joins TRBV7-6 and TRBJ2-3; D uncertain. Germline CDR1 reads SGHVS; CDR2 reads FNYEAQ. With 3 bases removed from V and 2 bases from J, the gap between germline ends came to 9 bases. The CDR3 has 14 residues. Drawing the rest from reference TRBV7-6 and TRBJ2-3, the complete variable domain is GAGVSQSPRYKVTKRGQDVALRCDPISGHVSLYWYRQALGQGPEFLTYFNYEAQQDKSGLPNDRFSAERPEGSISTLTIQRTEQRDSAMYRCASSFGRTTDTQYFGPGTRLTVL.

This clonotype has ten or more counts. This chain links TRBV28 with TRBJ1-1; the match to TRBD1 covers 9 bases. Germline CDR1 and CDR2: MDHEN and SYDVKM. Unmatched junction bases numbered 8, after V lost 5 bases and J lost 1 base. The CDR3 covers 16 residues. The CDR3 coding sequence is TGTGCCAGCAGTCCTCATACAGGGGGCGCGAACACTGAAGCTTTCTTT. Translation gives CASSPHTGGANTEAFF. The full variable domain, with the rest looked up from reference TRBV28 and TRBJ1-1, is DVKVTQSSRYLVKRTGEKVFLECVQDMDHENMFWYRQDPGLGLRLIYFSYDVKMKEKGDIPEGYSVSREKKERFSLILESASTNQTSMYLCASSPHTGGANTEAFFGQGTRLTVV.

The sample holds many counts of this clonotype. This sequence joins TRBV7-3 and TRBJ2-7, with D hard to call. V was shortened by 1 base and J by 0 bases, with 10 bases between the two germline ends. The germline V gene has CDR1 SGHTA and CDR2 FQGTGA. This CDR3 is 15 amino acids long. Here the CDR3 DNA reads TGTGCCAGCAGCTTAAGCCCCGAGAGCTCCTACGAGCAGTACTTC. Translating gives CASSLSPESSYEQYF. Variable domain in full (rest from reference TRBV7-3 and TRBJ2-7): GAGVSQTPSNKVTEKGKYVELRCDPISGHTALYWYRQSLGQGPEFLIYFQGTGAADDSGLPNDRFFAVRPEGSVSTLKIQRTERGDSAVYLCASSLSPESSYEQYFGPGTRLTVT.

This clonotype was observed a handful of times. This chain connects TRBV20-1 to TRBJ1-5, with 8 bases identical to TRBD1. The length of the CDR3 is 15 residues. Germline CDR1 DFQATT, CDR2 SNEGSKA (reference sequence). V lost 6 bases to trimming and J lost 7 bases; unmatched junction nucleotides: 14. CDR3 nucleotide sequence: TGCAGTGCAAGGACAGGGAGAGGATTAGGACAGCCCCAGCATTTT. Encoded protein: CSARTGRGLGQPQHF.

This chain links TRBV7-2 with TRBJ2-3; D possibly matches TRBD1 or TRBD2 (5 bases each). V was clipped by 5 bases and J by 13 bases, with 16 bases between them. Germline V gene lookup returns CDR1 SGHTA and CDR2 FQGNSA. The CDR3 consists of 12 residues. The CDR3 reads CASSRETAGKYF. Written as DNA, the CDR3 is TGTGCCAGCAGCCGTGAGACAGCCGGGAAGTATTTT.

This clonotype was seen at least ten times. This chain connects TRBV7-6 to TRBJ2-5; a weak D match, TRBD2 (5 bases). From germline, CDR1 is SGHVS and CDR2 FNYEAQ. CDR3 length: 13 residues. The V and J ends lost 4 bases and 3 bases respectively, with 9 bases between them. The CDR3 nucleotides read TGTGCCAGCAGCTCGCGACTAAAAGAGACCCAGTACTTC. Its translation: CASSSRLKETQYF.

The chain links TRBV7-9 to TRBJ1-5; tentative D call: TRBD1 (5 bases). The CDR3 runs to 13 residues. CDR1 and CDR2 (germline): SEHNR, FQNEAQ (reference sequence). Trimming removed 1 base at V and 6 bases at J, with 7 bases between. CDR3 DNA: TGTGCCAGCAGCTTAGAAGGGGTTCAGCCCCAGCATTTT. Translation: CASSLEGVQPQHF. The full variable domain, rest sourced from reference TRBV7-9 and TRBJ1-5, is DTGVSQNPRHKITKRGQNVTFRCDPISEHNRLYWYRQTLGQGPEFLTYFQNEAQLEKSRLLSDRFSAERPKGSFSTLEIQRTEQGDSAMYLCASSLEGVQPQHFGDGTRLSIL.

There are many counts of this clonotype. The V and J genes are TRBV7-2 and TRBJ2-1; D might be TRBD1 or TRBD2, each matching 7 bases. Germline CDR1 SGHTA, CDR2 FQGNSA. This CDR3 has 15 residues. Trimming took off 1 base at V and 6 bases at J, with 13 bases between the two ends. The CDR3 DNA reads TGTGCCAGCAGCTTAGGGCAGGGGGGGGTCAATGAGCAGTTCTTC. It encodes CASSLGQGGVNEQFF.

CDR3 nucleotide sequence: TGTGCCGCCCGACGGCAGCCGGTCTCAGATACGCAGTATTTT. Translation: CAARRQPVSDTQYF. The chain uses TRBV6-5 and TRBJ2-3; D gene uncertain. Germline CDR1 MNHEY, CDR2 SVGAGI. The CDR3 extends over 14 amino acids. The ends were cut back, 11 bases at V and 4 bases at J, with 19 bases in the middle.

The chain combines TRBV11-3 with TRBJ1-1, with 8 bases lining up with TRBD1. Unmatched junction bases numbered 6, after V lost 2 bases and J lost 10 bases. The CDR3 is made up of 13 amino acids. Germline V gene lookup returns CDR1 SGHNT and CDR2 YENEEA. As DNA, the CDR3 is TGTGCCAGCAGCTTATCAGGGGGCGGAAGAGCTTTCTTT. This codes for CASSLSGGGRAFF.

V usage is TRBV28 and J usage is TRBJ1-1; D unresolved. This CDR3 contains 18 residues. Between the trimmed V and J ends, which lost 3 bases and 0 bases, there was a span of 20 bases. The V gene's germline CDR1 is MDHEN and CDR2 SYDVKM. For the CDR3, the DNA is TGTGCCAGCAGTTTGGCAAGGTTATCGGGGATCATGAACACTGAAGCTTTCTTT. Protein product: CASSLARLSGIMNTEAFF. The full variable domain, in which reference TRBV28 and TRBJ1-1 provide the parts outside the CDR3, is DVKVTQSSRYLVKRTGEKVFLECVQDMDHENMFWYRQDPGLGLRLIYFSYDVKMKEKGDIPEGYSVSREKKERFSLILESASTNQTSMYLCASSLARLSGIMNTEAFFGQGTRLTVV.